This passage covers 15 T cell receptor beta chains from one sample sequenced in a study of blood T cell repertoires in COVID-19. Assay: immunoSEQ multiplex PCR; the TCRdb copy retains only in-frame clones and omits some. The profile shows almost 200,000 clones, roughly nine tenths of them singletons. Sample: peripheral blood. These receptors were obtained from a woman in her seventies with acute or convalescent COVID-19.

The chain uses TRBV11-2 and TRBJ2-2; 9 nucleotides line up with TRBD1. The trim removed 2 bases at V and 6 bases at J, leaving 7 bases unmatched. CDR1 and CDR2 from the germline V gene are SGHAT and FQNNGV. This CDR3 spans 16 amino acids. The CDR3 is CASSLMGQGSAGELFF. The CDR3, as DNA: TGTGCCAGCAGCTTAATGGGACAGGGTTCCGCCGGGGAGCTGTTTTTT.

This clone occurred a few times. The V gene is TRBV10-3, the J gene TRBJ1-6; D is ambiguous. CDR3 size: 12 residues. Germline V gene data show CDR1 as ENHRY and CDR2 as SYGVKD. The V end was cut by 9 bases, the J end by 6 bases, with 9 bases between. For the CDR3, the DNA is TGTGCCATAAGGCAGGCTAATTCACCCCTCCACTTT. It encodes CAIRQANSPLHF.

The CDR3: CASSQLAGYEQYF. The CDR3 bases are TGTGCCAGCAGTCAACTAGCGGGTTACGAGCAGTACTTC. The genes are TRBV6-6 and TRBJ2-7, with 9 bases lining up with TRBD2. Looked up from germline, CDR1 is MNHNY and CDR2 is SVGAGI (reference sequence). The CDR3 contains 13 residues. V dropped 5 bases and J dropped 4; count of bases not matched to a gene: 3.

The chain recombines TRBV7-9 with TRBJ1-1; D may be TRBD1 (6 bases). V lost 5 bases to trimming and J lost 3 bases, with 10 bases between them. Germline CDR1 SEHNR, CDR2 FQNEAQ (reference sequence). This CDR3 has 13 residues. Here the CDR3 reads CASSLGQYTEAFF. CDR3 sequence (DNA): TGTGCCAGCAGCCTCGGACAGTACACTGAAGCTTTCTTT. The variable domain in full, completed from reference TRBV7-9 and TRBJ1-1, reads DTGVSQNPRHKITKRGQNVTFRCDPISEHNRLYWYRQTLGQGPEFLTYFQNEAQLEKSRLLSDRFSAERPKGSFSTLEIQRTEQGDSAMYLCASSLGQYTEAFFGQGTRLTVV.

V usage is TRBV5-4 and J usage is TRBJ2-7, with 12 bases that match TRBD2. Looked up from germline, CDR1 is SGHNT and CDR2 is YYREEE (reference sequence). V shed 2 bases and J 4 bases; nucleotides not matched to a gene: 10. The CDR3 has 17 amino acids. In nucleotides, the CDR3 is TGTGCCAGCAGCTTCGGGACTAGCGGGCCTAGGGCTTACGAGCAGTACTTC. It specifies CASSFGTSGPRAYEQYF.

The V gene is TRBV6-6, the J gene TRBJ2-3, with 12 nucleotides matching TRBD2. V trimming: 5 bases; J trimming: 3 bases; junction bases outside the gene matches: 6. The germline V gene encodes CDR1 MNHNY and CDR2 SVGAGI (reference sequence). The CDR3 contains 16 residues. The CDR3 spells CASSRGLAGGTDTQYF. As DNA, the CDR3 is TGTGCCAGCAGTCGGGGCCTAGCGGGAGGGACAGATACGCAGTATTTT.

The CDR3 DNA reads as TGTGCCAGCAGTCCTTCCTCTTTAAACACCGGGGAGCTGTTTTTT. This sequence encodes CASSPSSLNTGELFF. This chain connects TRBV28 to TRBJ2-2, with D uncertain. From germline, CDR1 is MDHEN and CDR2 SYDVKM. The V and J ends lost 5 bases and 2 bases respectively, with 12 bases between them. CDR3 length: 15 amino acids.

The V call is TRBV5-6, the J call TRBJ2-7; 7 bases are a match to TRBD2. V was pared by 0 bases and J by 0 bases, with 12 bases of the junction left unmatched. This CDR3 spans 18 amino acids. Germline CDR1 and CDR2: SGHDT and YYEEEE. CDR3 residues: CASSLVEAGLITSYEQYF. Written as DNA, the CDR3 is TGTGCCAGCAGCTTGGTGGAAGCGGGACTCATCACCTCCTACGAGCAGTACTTC. The whole variable domain, filled in from reference TRBV5-6 and TRBJ2-7, reads DAGVTQSPTHLIKTRGQQVTLRCSPKSGHDTVSWYQQALGQGPQFIFQYYEEEERQRGNFPDRFSGHQFPNYSSELNVNALLLGDSALYLCASSLVEAGLITSYEQYFGPGTRLTVT.

The rearrangement links TRBV5-1 to TRBJ1-1, with a tentative D call TRBD1 (5 bases). The V end lost 4 bases, the J end lost 0 bases, and 7 bases lay between the germline ends. There are 13 residues in the CDR3. Germline CDR1 reads SGHRS; CDR2 reads YFSETQ. The chain's CDR3 is CASSRGLNTEAFF. DNA for the CDR3: TGCGCCAGCAGCCGGGGGTTGAACACTGAAGCTTTCTTT.

The rearrangement joins TRBV9 to TRBJ2-1, with 9 bases fitting TRBD2. Germline CDR1 reads SGDLS; CDR2 reads YYNGEE. With 3 bases clipped from V and 5 bases from J, the junction kept 3 bases outside the gene matches. The CDR3 totals 14 residues. DNA for the CDR3: TGTGCCAGCAGCGGGGGACTAGCCCACAATGAGCAGTTCTTC. This gives the protein CASSGGLAHNEQFF.

The chain couples TRBV18 to TRBJ2-3; D possibly corresponds to TRBD1 (6 bases). The CDR3 length is 15 residues. Per germline, CDR1 KGHSH and CDR2 LQKENI. V lost 3 bases and J 2 bases, leaving 12 bases between the germline ends. CDR3 DNA sequence: TGTGCCAGCTCACCGGGGCAGGGGATCACAGATACGCAGTATTTT. Translation: CASSPGQGITDTQYF.

The rearrangement joins TRBV6-1 to TRBJ2-7; TRBD1 is a possible D gene (6 bases). V was clipped by 4 bases and J by 3 bases, with 19 bases between them. The CDR3 has 16 residues. The germline V gene has CDR1 MNHNS and CDR2 SASEGT. CDR3 protein: CASSGGRGGTYYEQYF. In DNA, the CDR3 is TGTGCCAGCAGTGGGGGGCGTGGGGGAACCTACTACGAGCAGTACTTC.

This clone was recorded once. J is TRBJ1-5 and V is TRBV5-4, with 8 bases that match TRBD1. Germline lookup yields CDR1 SGHNT and CDR2 YYREEE (reference sequence). The CDR3 has 14 residues. The junction had 8 bases not matched to a gene; V was cut back by 5 bases and J by 7 bases. CDR3 sequence (DNA): TGTGCCAGCAGTAAGGACAGGGCTCGCCAGCCCCAGCATTTT. It translates to CASSKDRARQPQHF.

The CDR3 spells CASSLDPRRLASGELFF. DNA for the CDR3: TGTGCCAGCAGCTTAGATCCACGGAGGCTAGCGAGCGGGGAGCTGTTTTTT. The rearrangement links TRBV7-2 to TRBJ2-2; D might be TRBD2 (6 bases). The CDR3 spans 17 residues. Germline loops: CDR1 SGHTA, CDR2 FQGNSA. V was clipped by 1 base and J by 7 bases, with 19 bases between them. The full variable domain, its missing parts supplied by reference TRBV7-2 and TRBJ2-2, is GAGVSQSPSNKVTEKGKDVELRCDPISGHTALYWYRQSLGQGLEFLIYFQGNSAPDKSGLPSDRFSAERTGGSVSTLTIQRTQQEDSAVYLCASSLDPRRLASGELFFGEGSRLTVL.

This clone was picked up one time. The same CDR3 can be traced to other DNA sequences in this sample. J is TRBJ1-2 and V is TRBV12-3 or TRBV12-4; TRBD1 matches 7 bases. V trimming: 6 bases; J trimming: 2 bases; junction bases outside the gene matches: 3. CDR3 length: 13 amino acids. CDR3 coding DNA: TGTGCCAGCAGCCAGACAGGGAACTATGGCTACACCTTC. This translates into CASSQTGNYGYTF.